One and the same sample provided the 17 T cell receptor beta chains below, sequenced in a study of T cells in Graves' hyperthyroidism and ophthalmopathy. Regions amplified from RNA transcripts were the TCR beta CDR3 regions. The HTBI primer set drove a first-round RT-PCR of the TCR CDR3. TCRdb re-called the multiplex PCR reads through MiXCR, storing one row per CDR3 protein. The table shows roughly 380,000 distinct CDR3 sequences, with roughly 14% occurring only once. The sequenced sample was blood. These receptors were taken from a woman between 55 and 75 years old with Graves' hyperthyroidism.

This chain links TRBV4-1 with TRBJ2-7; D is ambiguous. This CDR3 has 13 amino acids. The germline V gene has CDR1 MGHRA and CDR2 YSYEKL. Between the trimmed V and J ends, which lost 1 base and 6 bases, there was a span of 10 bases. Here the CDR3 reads CASSQVVLREQYF. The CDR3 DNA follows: TGCGCCAGCAGCCAAGTGGTCTTACGCGAGCAGTACTTC.

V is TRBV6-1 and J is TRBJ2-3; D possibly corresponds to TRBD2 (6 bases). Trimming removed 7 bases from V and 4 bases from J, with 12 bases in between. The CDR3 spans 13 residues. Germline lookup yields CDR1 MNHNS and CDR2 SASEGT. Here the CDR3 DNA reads TGTGCCAGCATTGGGGGAGGCGCAGATACGCAGTATTTT. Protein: CASIGGGADTQYF.

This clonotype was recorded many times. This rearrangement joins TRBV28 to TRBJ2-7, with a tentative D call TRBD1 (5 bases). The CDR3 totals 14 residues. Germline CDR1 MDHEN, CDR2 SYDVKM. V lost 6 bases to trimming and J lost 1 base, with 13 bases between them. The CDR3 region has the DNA TGTGCCAGCAGCCTACCCGACAGATCCTACGAGCAGTACTTC. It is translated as CASSLPDRSYEQYF.

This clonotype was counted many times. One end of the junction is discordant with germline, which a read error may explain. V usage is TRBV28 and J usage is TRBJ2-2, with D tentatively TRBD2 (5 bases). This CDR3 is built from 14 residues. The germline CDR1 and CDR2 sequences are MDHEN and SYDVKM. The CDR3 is CASNLEGRTGELFF. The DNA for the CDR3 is TGTGCCAGCAATTTAGAGGGCCGGACCGGGGAGCTGTTTTTT.

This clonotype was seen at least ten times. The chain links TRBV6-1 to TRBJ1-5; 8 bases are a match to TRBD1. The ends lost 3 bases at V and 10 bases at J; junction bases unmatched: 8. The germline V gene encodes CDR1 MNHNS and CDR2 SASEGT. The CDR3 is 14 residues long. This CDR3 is CASSDRGPPQPQHF. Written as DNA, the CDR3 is TGTGCCAGCAGTGACAGGGGGCCGCCCCAACCCCAGCATTTT.

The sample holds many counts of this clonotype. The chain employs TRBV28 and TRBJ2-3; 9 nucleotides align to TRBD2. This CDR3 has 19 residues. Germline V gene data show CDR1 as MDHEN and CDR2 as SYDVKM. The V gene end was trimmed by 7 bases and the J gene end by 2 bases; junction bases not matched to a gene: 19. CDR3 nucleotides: TGTGCCAGCACCTTCAATCCCGTCCTAGCGGGACATTCCACAGATACGCAGTATTTT. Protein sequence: CASTFNPVLAGHSTDTQYF. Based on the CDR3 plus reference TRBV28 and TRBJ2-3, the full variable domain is DVKVTQSSRYLVKRTGEKVFLECVQDMDHENMFWYRQDPGLGLRLIYFSYDVKMKEKGDIPEGYSVSREKKERFSLILESASTNQTSMYLCASTFNPVLAGHSTDTQYFGPGTRLTVL.

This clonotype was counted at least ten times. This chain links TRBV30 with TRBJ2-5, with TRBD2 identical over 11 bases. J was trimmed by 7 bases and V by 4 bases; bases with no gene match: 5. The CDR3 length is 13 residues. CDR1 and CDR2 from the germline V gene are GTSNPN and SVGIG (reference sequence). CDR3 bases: TGTGCCTGGACTAGCGGGAGGTCGGGGACCCAGTACTTC. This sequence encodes CAWTSGRSGTQYF.

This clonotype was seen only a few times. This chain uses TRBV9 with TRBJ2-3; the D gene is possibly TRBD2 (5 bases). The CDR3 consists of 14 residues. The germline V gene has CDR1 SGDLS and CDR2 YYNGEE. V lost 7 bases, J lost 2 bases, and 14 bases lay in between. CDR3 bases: TGTGCCAGCTCAAGGGAGCCCTCCACAGATACGCAGTATTTT. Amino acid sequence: CASSREPSTDTQYF.

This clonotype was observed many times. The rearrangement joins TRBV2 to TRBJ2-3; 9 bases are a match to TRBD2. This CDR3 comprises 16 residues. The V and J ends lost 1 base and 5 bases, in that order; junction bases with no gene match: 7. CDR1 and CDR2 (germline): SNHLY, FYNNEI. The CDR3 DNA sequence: TGTGCCAGCAGTGAAGTAGCGGGAGAATACTTAGATACGCAGTATTTT. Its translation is CASSEVAGEYLDTQYF.

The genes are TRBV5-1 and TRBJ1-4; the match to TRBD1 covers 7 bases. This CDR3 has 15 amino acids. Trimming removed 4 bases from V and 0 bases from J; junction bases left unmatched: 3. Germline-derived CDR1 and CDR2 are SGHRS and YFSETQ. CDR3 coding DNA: TGCGCCAGCAGCCGGGACAGCACAACTAATGAAAAACTGTTTTTT. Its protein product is CASSRDSTTNEKLFF.

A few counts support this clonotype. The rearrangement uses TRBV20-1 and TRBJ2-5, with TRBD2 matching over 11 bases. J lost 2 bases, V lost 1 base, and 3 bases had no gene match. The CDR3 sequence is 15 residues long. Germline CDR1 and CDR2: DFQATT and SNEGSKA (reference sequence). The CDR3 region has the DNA TGCAGTGCTAGAGGAGGACTAGCGGGTCAAGAGACCCAGTACTTC. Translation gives CSARGGLAGQETQYF.

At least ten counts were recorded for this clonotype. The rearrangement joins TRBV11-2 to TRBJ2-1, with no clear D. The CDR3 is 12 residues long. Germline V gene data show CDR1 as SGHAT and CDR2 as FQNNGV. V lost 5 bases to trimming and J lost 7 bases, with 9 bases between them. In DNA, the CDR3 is TGTGCCAGCAGCCCGACCTGGAATGAGCAGTTCTTC. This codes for CASSPTWNEQFF.

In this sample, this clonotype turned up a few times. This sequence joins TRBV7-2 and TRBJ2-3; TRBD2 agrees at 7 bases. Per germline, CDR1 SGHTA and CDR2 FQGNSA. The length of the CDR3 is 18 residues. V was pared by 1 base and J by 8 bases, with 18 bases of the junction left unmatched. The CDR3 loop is CASSLESGGGPQSGTQYF. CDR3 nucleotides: TGTGCCAGCAGCTTAGAATCTGGGGGGGGACCTCAATCTGGTACGCAGTATTTT.

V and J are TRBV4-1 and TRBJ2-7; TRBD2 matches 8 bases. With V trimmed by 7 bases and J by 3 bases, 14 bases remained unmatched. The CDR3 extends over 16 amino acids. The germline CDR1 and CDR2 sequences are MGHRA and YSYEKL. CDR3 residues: CASTRNSGGGNYEQYF. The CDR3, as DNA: TGCGCCAGCACCCGAAACTCCGGGGGGGGCAACTACGAGCAGTACTTC.

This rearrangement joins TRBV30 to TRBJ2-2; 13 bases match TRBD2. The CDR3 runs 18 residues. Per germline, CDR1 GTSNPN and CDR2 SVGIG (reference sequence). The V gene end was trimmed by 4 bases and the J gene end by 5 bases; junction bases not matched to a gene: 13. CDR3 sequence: CAWTEPGLAGVVTGELFF. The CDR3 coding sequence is TGTGCCTGGACGGAACCCGGACTAGCGGGAGTTGTGACCGGGGAGCTGTTTTTT.

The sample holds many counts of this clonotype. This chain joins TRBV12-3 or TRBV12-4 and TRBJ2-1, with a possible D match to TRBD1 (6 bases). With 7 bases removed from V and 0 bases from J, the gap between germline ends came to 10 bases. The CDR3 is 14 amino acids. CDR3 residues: CASTQGSSYNEQFF. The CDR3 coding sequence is TGTGCCAGCACTCAGGGGAGCTCCTACAATGAGCAGTTCTTC.

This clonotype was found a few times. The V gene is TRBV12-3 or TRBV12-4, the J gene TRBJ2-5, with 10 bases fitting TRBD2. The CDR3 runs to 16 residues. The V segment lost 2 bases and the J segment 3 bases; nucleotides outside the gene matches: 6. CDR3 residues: CASSLLAGVSKETQYF. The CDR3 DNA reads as TGTGCCAGCAGTTTACTAGCGGGAGTATCTAAAGAGACCCAGTACTTC.